This passage covers 4 T cell receptor beta chains from one sample sequenced in a study of blood T cell repertoires in COVID-19. Clones were read by immunoSEQ multiplex PCR, and TCRdb kept only the in-frame ones, dropping some. The data hold just over 250,000 clones, with around 90% observed a single time. Specimen: peripheral blood. These receptors all come from a young adult with COVID-19, enrolled during active disease.

J is TRBJ2-2 and V is TRBV5-4; D is unclear. In germline, CDR1 is SGHNT, CDR2 YYREEE (reference sequence). Trimming took off 4 bases at V and 0 bases at J, with 10 bases between the two ends. The CDR3 consists of 15 residues. The CDR3 sequence is CASSPLATNTGELFF. CDR3 bases: TGTGCCAGCAGCCCCTTGGCCACGAACACCGGGGAGCTGTTTTTT.

The chain has TRBV24-1 and TRBJ1-2; perhaps TRBD1 as D (6 bases). Between the trimmed V and J ends, which lost 5 bases and 4 bases, there was a span of 10 bases. The CDR3 spans 13 residues. Germline V CDR1 and CDR2: KGHDR, SFDVKD. The CDR3: CATSGGLGYGYTF. Written as DNA, the CDR3 is TGTGCCACCAGTGGGGGGCTGGGCTATGGCTACACCTTC.

This clone came up a few times. The J gene is TRBJ2-5, the V gene TRBV5-1; 14 nucleotides align to TRBD2. The CDR3 contains 18 residues. V lost 2 bases, J lost 4 bases, and 10 bases stayed unmatched. Germline-derived CDR1 and CDR2 are SGHRS and YFSETQ. The CDR3 is CASSFGQGLAGVGETQYF. CDR3 sequence (DNA): TGCGCCAGCAGCTTCGGACAGGGACTAGCGGGAGTAGGAGAGACCCAGTACTTC.

V gene TRBV24-1 combines with J gene TRBJ1-2, with D uncertain. The CDR3 covers 15 residues. V lost 4 bases and J lost 2, with 13 bases in between. CDR1 and CDR2 from the germline V gene are KGHDR and SFDVKD. CDR3 nucleotide sequence: TGTGCCACCAGTGACCCGACCTCGGGAAACTATGGCTACACCTTC. This gives the protein CATSDPTSGNYGYTF.